This TCR beta chain was sequenced in a study of cytomegalovirus exposure and HLA in healthy donors. Use of 60 Vbeta and 13 Jbeta primers characterized the PCR. Sequencing used immunoSEQ multiplex PCR; TCRdb keeps in-frame clones, though not all of them. In the table there are 150,000 to 200,000 clones, about 80% of which are singletons. Trimming left V 5 bases short and J 7 bases short, with 17 bases between. CDR3 length equals 14 residues. Germline values: CDR1 PRHDT, CDR2 FYEKMQ (reference sequence). Study findings and constraints: In a later analysis, TCR beta V- and J-gene trimming was associated with a missense DCLRE1C variant.

About this clone itself: What it binds is not known.

The chain uses TRBV13 and TRBJ1-2, with D uncertain. Sequencing was carried out using PBMCs. This clonotype was obtained from a man aged 18 to 30 in good health and CMV-seronegative. The CDR3 loop is CASSTQGSGFGYTF. The CDR3 DNA reads as TGTGCCAGCAGCACCCAAGGATCGGGTTTTGGCTACACCTTC.